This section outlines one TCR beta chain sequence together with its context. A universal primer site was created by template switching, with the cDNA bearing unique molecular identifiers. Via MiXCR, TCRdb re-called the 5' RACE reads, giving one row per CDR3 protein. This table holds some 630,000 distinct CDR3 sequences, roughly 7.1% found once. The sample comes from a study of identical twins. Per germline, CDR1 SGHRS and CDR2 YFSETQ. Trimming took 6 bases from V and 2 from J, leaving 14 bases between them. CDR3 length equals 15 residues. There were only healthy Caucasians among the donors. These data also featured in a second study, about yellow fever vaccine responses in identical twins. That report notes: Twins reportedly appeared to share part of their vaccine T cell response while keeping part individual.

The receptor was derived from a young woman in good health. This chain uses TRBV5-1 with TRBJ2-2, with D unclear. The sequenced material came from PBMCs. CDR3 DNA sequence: TGCGCCAGCATGGTGGGTGACCCAAACACCGGGGAGCTGTTTTTT. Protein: CASMVGDPNTGELFF. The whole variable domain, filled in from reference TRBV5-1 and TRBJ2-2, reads KAGVTQTPRYLIKTRGQQVTLSCSPISGHRSVSWYQQTPGQGLQFLFEYFSETQRNKGNFPGRFSGRQFSNSRSEMNVSTLELGDSALYLCASMVGDPNTGELFFGEGSRLTVL.